Below, 4 T cell receptor beta chains from the same sample are listed, as sequenced in a study of T cell clusters in autoimmune cytopenias. Multiplex touch-down PCR amplified TRB using TRB-A and TRB-B pools in one tube. TCRdb reprocessed the multiplex PCR reads; each CDR3 protein has one entry and no DNA is given. The sample's table shows a few thousand distinct CDR3 sequences. TRB amplification used 250 ng of peripheral blood genomic DNA. This sample also appeared in a second study, on T cell repertoires in aging, cancer and after chemotherapy.

Input material: peripheral blood. The receptors originated from a human donor in good health.

The V gene is TRBV11-3, the J gene TRBJ2-1; the D gene TCRdb calls, TRBD1, cannot be checked with no DNA. Germline V gene data show CDR1 as SGHNT and CDR2 as YENEEA. The CDR3 has 15 residues. CDR3 sequence reads: CASSQDEGASNEQFF.

CDR3 residues: CASSLGANANTDTQYF. The rearrangement links TRBV7-9 to TRBJ2-3. The CDR3 sequence is 16 residues long. The germline V gene encodes CDR1 SEHNR and CDR2 FQNEAQ (reference sequence).

V is TRBV7-3 and J is TRBJ2-3; TCRdb's assignment of TRBD2 cannot be checked, as there is no DNA. In germline, CDR1 is SGHTA, CDR2 FQGTGA. CDR3 length: 15 residues. CDR3 amino acids: CASSPRGGSTDTQYF.

This clonotype ranks as medium-sized in terms of frequency. The rearrangement links TRBV6-5 to TRBJ2-7; TCRdb names TRBD1, which stays unverified in the absence of DNA. The CDR3 extends over 16 amino acids. CDR1 and CDR2 (germline): MNHEY, SVGAGI. The CDR3 is CASSNRRDSGSYEQYF.